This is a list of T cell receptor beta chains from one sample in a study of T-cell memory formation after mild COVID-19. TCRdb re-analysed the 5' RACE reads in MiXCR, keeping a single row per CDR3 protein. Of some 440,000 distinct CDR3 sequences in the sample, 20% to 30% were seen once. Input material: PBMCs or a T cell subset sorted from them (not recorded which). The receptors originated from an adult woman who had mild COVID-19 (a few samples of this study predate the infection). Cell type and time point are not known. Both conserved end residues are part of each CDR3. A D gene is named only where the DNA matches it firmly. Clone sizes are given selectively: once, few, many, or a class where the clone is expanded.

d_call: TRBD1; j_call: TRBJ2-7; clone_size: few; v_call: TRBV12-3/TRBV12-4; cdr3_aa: CASRQGASSYEQYF; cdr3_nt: TGTGCCAGCAGACAGGGGGCTAGTTCCTACGAGCAGTACTTC
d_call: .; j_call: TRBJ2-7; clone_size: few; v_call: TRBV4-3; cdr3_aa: CASSLGLEPNEQYF; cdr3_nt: TGCGCCAGCAGCCTAGGACTGGAACCTAACGAGCAGTACTTC
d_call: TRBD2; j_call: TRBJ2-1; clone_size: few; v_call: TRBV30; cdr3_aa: CAWSTPGLAGVAIQFF; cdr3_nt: TGTGCCTGGAGTACCCCGGGACTAGCGGGAGTTGCGATACAGTTCTTC
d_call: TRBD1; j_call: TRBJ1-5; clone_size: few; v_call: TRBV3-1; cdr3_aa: CASSQMTGGNQPQHF; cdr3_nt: TGTGCCAGCAGCCAAATGACAGGGGGGAATCAGCCCCAGCATTTT
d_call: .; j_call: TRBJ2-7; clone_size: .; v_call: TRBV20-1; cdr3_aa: CSAGYEQYF; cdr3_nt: TGCAGTGCGGGCTACGAGCAGTACTTC
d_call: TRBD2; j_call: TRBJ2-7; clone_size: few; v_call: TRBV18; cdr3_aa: CASSPLSERGEQYF; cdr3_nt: TGTGCCAGCTCACCACTTTCCGAGCGGGGTGAGCAGTACTTC
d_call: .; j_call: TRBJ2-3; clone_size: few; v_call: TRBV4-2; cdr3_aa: CASSDVGDTQYF; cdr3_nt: TGTGCCAGCAGCGATGTAGGAGATACGCAGTATTTT
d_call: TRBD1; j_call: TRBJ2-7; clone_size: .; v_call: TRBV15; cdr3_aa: CATSRAFSGGEQYF; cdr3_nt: TGTGCCACCAGCAGAGCTTTTTCAGGGGGCGAGCAGTACTTC
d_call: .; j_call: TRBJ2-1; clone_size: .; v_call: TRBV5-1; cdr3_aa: CASSPLPTGGNEQFF; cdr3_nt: TGCGCCAGCAGCCCCCTCCCAACAGGTGGGAATGAGCAGTTCTTC
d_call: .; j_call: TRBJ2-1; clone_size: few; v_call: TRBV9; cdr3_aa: CASSVASNHNEQFF; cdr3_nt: TGTGCCAGCAGCGTAGCGAGCAACCACAATGAGCAGTTCTTC
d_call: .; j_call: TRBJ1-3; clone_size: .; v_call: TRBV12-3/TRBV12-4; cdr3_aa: CASSPSYSGNTIYF; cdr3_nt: TGTGCCAGCAGCCCGAGTTACTCTGGAAACACCATATATTTT
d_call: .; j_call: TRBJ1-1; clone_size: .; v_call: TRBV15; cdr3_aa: CATSGSMNTEAFF; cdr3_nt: TGTGCCACCAGTGGTAGCATGAACACTGAAGCTTTCTTT